This TCR beta chain was sequenced during a study of shared clonotypes between healthy human individuals. Profiled with immunoSEQ multiplex PCR; TCRdb holds only in-frame clones, not every one. This table holds over 400,000 clones, 90% to 97% found once. The sequence derives from a woman aged 25 to 39 in good health. Sequenced sample: naive CD4+ T cells sorted from blood. Subset meaning: CD45RA+ positively selected.

CDR3 region: CASRPDPNTEAFF. As DNA, the CDR3 is TGTGCCTCCCGTCCCGACCCGAACACTGAAGCTTTCTTT. V gene TRBV10-3 combines with J gene TRBJ1-1; unclear D gene. Per the germline V gene, CDR1 is ENHRY and CDR2 is SYGVKD. The CDR3 has 13 residues. Trimming shortened V by 11 bases and J by 1 base, and 14 bases separated the two germline ends.